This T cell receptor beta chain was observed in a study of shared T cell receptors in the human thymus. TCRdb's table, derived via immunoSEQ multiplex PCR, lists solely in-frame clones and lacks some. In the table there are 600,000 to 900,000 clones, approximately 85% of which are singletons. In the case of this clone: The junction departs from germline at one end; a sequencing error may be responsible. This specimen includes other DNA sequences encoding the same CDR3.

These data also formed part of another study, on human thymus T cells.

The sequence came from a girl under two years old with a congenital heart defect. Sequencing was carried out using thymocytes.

CDR3 bases: TGTGCCACCAGCAGAGAGTTGGAGACAGGATCCTATAATTCCCCCCTCCACTTT. Its translation: CATSRELETGSYNSPLHF. The chain recombines TRBV15 with TRBJ1-6; D might be TRBD1 (6 bases). The CDR3 has 18 residues. Per germline, CDR1 LNHNV and CDR2 YYDKDF (reference sequence).